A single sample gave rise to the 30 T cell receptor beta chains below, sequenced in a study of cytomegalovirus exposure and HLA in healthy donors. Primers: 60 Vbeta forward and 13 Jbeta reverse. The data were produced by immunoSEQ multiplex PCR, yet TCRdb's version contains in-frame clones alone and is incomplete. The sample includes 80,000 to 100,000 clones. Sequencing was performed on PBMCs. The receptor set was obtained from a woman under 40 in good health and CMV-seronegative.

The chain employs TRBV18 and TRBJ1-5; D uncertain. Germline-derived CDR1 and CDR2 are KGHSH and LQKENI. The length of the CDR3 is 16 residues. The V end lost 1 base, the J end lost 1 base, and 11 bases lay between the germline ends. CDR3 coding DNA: TGTGCCAGCTCACCACAGAGGGTATGGAGCAATCAGCCCCAGCATTTT. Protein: CASSPQRVWSNQPQHF.

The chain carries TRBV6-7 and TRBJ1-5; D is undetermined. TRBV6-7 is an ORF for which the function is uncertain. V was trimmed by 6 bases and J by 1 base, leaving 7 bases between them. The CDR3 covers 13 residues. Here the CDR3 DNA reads TGTGCCAGCAGACAGAGCAGCAATCAGCCCCAGCATTTT. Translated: CASRQSSNQPQHF.

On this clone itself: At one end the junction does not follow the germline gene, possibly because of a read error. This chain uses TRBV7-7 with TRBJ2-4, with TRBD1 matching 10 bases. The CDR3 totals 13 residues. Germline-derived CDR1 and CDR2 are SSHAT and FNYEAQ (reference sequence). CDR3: CASSPRTGGIQYF. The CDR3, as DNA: TGTGCTAGCAGCCCCAGGACAGGGGGCATTCAGTACTTC. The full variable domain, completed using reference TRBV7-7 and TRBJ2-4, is GAGVSQSPRYKVTKRGQDVTLRCDPISSHATLYWYQQALGQGPEFLTYFNYEAQPDKSGLPSDRFSAERPEGSISTLTIQRTEQRDSAMYRCASSPRTGGIQYFGAGTRLSVL.

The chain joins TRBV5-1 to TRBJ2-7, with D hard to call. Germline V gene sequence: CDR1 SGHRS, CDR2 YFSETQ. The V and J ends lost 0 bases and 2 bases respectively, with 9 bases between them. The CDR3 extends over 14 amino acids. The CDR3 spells CASSLDSLAYEQYF. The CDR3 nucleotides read TGCGCCAGCAGCTTGGATTCCCTAGCCTACGAGCAGTACTTC.

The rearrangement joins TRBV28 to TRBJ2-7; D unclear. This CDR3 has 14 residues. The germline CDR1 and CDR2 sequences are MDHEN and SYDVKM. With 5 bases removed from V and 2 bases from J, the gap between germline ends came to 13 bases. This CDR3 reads CASSPRRPPYEQYF. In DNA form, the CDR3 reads TGTGCCAGCAGTCCTAGACGGCCACCCTACGAGCAGTACTTC.

CDR3 protein: CASSWGTEETQYF. Here the CDR3 DNA reads TGTGCCAGCAGTTGGGGGACAGAAGAGACCCAGTACTTC. V usage is TRBV6-5 and J usage is TRBJ2-5, with 7 bases lining up with TRBD1. CDR1 is MNHEY and CDR2 is SVGAGI in the germline V gene. The J segment lost 3 bases and the V segment lost 4 bases, leaving 2 bases of the junction unmatched. The CDR3 sequence is 13 residues long.

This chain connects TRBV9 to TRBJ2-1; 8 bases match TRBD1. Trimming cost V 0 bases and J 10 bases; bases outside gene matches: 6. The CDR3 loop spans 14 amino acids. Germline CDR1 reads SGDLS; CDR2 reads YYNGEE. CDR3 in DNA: TGTGCCAGCAGCGTAGGGGGCGCAGGGGGCGAGCAGTTCTTC. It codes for CASSVGGAGGEQFF.

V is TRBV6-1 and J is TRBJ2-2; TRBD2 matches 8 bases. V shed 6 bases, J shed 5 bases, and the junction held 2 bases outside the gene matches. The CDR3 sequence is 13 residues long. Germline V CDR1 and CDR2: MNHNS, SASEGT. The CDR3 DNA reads TGTGCCAGCAGGATAGCGGGAACCGGGGAGCTGTTTTTT. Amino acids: CASRIAGTGELFF.

CDR3 DNA: TGCGCCAGCAGTGAGCAGGGACAAGAGACCCAGTACTTC. It encodes CASSEQGQETQYF. The genes are TRBV10-1 and TRBJ2-5; a possible D gene is TRBD1 (5 bases). The CDR3 covers 13 residues. Trimming cost V 2 bases and J 2 bases, with 6 bases left between them. CDR1 is WNHNN, CDR2 SYGVQD, per germline (reference sequence).

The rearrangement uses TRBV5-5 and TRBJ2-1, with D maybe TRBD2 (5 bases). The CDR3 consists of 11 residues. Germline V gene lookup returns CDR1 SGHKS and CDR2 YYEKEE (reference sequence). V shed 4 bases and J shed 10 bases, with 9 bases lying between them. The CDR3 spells CASSRGIEQFF. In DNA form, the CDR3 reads TGTGCCAGCAGCCGAGGGATCGAGCAGTTCTTC.

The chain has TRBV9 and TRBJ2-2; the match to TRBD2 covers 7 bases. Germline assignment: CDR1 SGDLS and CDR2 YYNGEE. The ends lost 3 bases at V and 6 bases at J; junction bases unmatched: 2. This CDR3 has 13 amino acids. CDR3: CASSAAGAGELFF. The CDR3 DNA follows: TGTGCCAGCAGCGCCGCGGGAGCCGGGGAGCTGTTTTTT. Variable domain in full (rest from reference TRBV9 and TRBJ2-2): DSGVTQTPKHLITATGQRVTLRCSPRSGDLSVYWYQQSLDQGLQFLIQYYNGEERAKGNILERFSAQQFPDLHSELNLSSLELGDSALYFCASSAAGAGELFFGEGSRLTVL.

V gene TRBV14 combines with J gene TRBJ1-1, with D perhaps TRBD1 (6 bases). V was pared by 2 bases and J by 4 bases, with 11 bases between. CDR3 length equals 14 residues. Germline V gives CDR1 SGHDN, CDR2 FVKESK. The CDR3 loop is CASSQQQGGTEAFF. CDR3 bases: TGTGCCAGCAGCCAACAACAGGGCGGCACTGAAGCTTTCTTT.

The CDR3 region has the DNA TGTGCCAGCAGTGTAGCAAGACACCCAAATCAGCCCCAGCATTTT. Translated: CASSVARHPNQPQHF. This chain links TRBV6-1 with TRBJ1-5; D call uncertain. In germline, CDR1 is MNHNS, CDR2 SASEGT. The CDR3 is 15 amino acids. V gave up 4 bases and J gave up 4 bases, with 14 bases separating them.

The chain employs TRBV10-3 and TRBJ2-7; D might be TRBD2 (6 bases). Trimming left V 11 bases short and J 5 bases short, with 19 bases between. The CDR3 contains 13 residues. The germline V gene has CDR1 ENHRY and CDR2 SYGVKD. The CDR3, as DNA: TGTGCCTCTACGGGAGTAGGCGCCAACGAGCAGTACTTC. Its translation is CASTGVGANEQYF.

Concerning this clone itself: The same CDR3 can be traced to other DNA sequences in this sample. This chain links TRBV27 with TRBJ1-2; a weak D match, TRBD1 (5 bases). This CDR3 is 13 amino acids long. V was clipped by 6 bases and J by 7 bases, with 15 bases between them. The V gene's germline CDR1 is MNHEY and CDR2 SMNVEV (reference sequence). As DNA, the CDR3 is TGTGCCAGCAGCTCCGGGCCGGGGGGTGGCTACACCTTC. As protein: CASSSGPGGGYTF.

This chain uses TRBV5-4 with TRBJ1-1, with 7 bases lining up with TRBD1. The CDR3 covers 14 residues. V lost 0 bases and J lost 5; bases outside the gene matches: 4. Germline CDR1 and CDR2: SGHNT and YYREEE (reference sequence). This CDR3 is CASSLDRDRTEAFF. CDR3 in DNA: TGTGCCAGCAGCTTGGATCGGGACAGAACTGAAGCTTTCTTT. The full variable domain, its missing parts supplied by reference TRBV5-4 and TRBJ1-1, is ETGVTQSPTHLIKTRGQQVTLRCSSQSGHNTVSWYQQALGQGPQFIFQYYREEENGRGNFPPRFSGLQFPNYSSELNVNALELDDSALYLCASSLDRDRTEAFFGQGTRLTVV.

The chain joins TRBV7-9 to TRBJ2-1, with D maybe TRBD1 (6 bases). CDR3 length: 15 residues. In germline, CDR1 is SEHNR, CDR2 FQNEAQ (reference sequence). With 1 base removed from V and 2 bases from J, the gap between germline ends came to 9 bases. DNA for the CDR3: TGTGCCAGCAGCTTAGAACAGGGCACCTACAATGAGCAGTTCTTC. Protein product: CASSLEQGTYNEQFF.

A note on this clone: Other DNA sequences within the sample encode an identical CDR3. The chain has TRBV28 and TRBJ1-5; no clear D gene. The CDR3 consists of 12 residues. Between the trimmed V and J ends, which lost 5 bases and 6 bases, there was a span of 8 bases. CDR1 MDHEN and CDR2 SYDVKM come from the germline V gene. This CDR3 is CASSPGGQPQHF. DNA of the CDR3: TGTGCCAGCAGTCCTGGAGGTCAGCCCCAGCATTTT.

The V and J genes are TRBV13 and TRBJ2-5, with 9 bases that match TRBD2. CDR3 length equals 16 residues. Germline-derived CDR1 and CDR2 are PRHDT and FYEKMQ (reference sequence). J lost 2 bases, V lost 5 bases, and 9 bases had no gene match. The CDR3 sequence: CASSSQLAGVQETQYF. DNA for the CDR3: TGTGCCAGCAGCAGCCAATTAGCGGGAGTTCAAGAGACCCAGTACTTC.

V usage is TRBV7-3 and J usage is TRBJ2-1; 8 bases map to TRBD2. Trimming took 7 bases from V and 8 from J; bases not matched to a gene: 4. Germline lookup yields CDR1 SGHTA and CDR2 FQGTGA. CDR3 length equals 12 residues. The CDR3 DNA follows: TGTGCCAGCAATAGCGGGGAGGATGAGCAGTTCTTC. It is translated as CASNSGEDEQFF.

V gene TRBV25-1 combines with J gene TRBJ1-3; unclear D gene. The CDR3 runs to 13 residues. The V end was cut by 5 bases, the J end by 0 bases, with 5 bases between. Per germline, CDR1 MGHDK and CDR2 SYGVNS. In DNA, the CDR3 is TGTGCCAGCAGTAAGAGCTCTGGAAACACCATATATTTT. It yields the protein CASSKSSGNTIYF. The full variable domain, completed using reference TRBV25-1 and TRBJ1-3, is EADIYQTPRYLVIGTGKKITLECSQTMGHDKMYWYQQDPGMELHLIHYSYGVNSTEKGDLSSESTVSRIRTEHFPLTLESARPSHTSQYLCASSKSSGNTIYFGEGSWLTVV.

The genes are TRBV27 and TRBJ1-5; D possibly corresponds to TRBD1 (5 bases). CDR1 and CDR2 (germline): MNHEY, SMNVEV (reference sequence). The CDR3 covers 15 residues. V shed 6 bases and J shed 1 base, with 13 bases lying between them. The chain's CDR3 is CASSPAGRSNQPQHF. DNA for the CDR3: TGTGCCAGCAGCCCGGCGGGACGAAGCAATCAGCCCCAGCATTTT.

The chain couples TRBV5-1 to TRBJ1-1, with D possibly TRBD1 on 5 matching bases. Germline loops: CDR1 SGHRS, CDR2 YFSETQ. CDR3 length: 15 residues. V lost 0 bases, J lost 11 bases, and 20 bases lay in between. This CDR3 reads CASSLANRQTGAAFF. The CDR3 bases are TGCGCCAGCAGCTTGGCCAATCGACAGACCGGCGCGGCTTTCTTT. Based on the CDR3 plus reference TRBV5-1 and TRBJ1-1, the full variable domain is KAGVTQTPRYLIKTRGQQVTLSCSPISGHRSVSWYQQTPGQGLQFLFEYFSETQRNKGNFPGRFSGRQFSNSRSEMNVSTLELGDSALYLCASSLANRQTGAAFFGQGTRLTVV.

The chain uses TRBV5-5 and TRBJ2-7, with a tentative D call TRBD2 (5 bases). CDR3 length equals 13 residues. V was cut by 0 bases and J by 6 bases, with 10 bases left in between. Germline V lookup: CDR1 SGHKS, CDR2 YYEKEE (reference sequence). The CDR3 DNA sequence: TGTGCCAGCAGCTTGGGTCCCGGGGTCGAGCAGTACTTC. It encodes CASSLGPGVEQYF.

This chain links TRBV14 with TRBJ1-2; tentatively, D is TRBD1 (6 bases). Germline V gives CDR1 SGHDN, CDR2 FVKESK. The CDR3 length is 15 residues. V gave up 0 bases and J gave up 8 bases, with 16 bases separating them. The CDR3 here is CASSQDQRGAKGYTF. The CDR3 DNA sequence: TGTGCCAGCAGCCAAGATCAGCGGGGGGCAAAAGGCTACACCTTC. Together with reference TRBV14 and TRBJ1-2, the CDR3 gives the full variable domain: EAGVTQFPSHSVIEKGQTVTLRCDPISGHDNLYWYRRVMGKEIKFLLHFVKESKQDESGMPNNRFLAERTGGTYSTLKVQPAELEDSGVYFCASSQDQRGAKGYTFGSGTRLTVV.

The CDR3 coding sequence is TGTGCCAGCAGCCTCAGGACTAGCGGGAGTGAAGATACGCAGTATTTT. Protein sequence: CASSLRTSGSEDTQYF. The chain has TRBV28 and TRBJ2-3, with TRBD2 identical over 13 bases. J was trimmed by 5 bases and V by 6 bases; bases with no gene match: 8. Germline CDR1 is MDHEN and CDR2 is SYDVKM. CDR3 length: 16 amino acids. Supplemented by reference TRBV28 and TRBJ2-3, the full variable domain reads DVKVTQSSRYLVKRTGEKVFLECVQDMDHENMFWYRQDPGLGLRLIYFSYDVKMKEKGDIPEGYSVSREKKERFSLILESASTNQTSMYLCASSLRTSGSEDTQYFGPGTRLTVL.

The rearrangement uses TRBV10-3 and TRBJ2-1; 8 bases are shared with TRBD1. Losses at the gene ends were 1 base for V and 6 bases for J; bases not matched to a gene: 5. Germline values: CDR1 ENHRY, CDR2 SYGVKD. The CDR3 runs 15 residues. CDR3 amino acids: CAISELLDRANEQFF. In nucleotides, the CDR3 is TGTGCCATCAGTGAGTTACTGGACAGGGCCAATGAGCAGTTCTTC.

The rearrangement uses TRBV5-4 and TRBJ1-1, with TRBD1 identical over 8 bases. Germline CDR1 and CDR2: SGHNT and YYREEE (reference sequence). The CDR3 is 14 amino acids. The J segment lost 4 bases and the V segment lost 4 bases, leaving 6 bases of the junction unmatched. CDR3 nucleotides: TGTGCCAGCAGCGGGGACAGGTGGAGCACTGAAGCTTTCTTT. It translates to CASSGDRWSTEAFF.

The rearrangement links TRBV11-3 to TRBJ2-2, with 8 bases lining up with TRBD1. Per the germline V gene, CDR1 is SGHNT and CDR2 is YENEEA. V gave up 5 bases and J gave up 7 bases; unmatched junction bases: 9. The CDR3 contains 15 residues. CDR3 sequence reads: CASSARQGLGGELFF. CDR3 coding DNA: TGTGCCAGCAGCGCCCGACAGGGGTTAGGCGGGGAGCTGTTTTTT.

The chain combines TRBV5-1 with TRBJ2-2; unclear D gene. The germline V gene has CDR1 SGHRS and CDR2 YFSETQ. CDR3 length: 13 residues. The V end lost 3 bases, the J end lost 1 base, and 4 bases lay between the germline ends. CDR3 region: CASSSLNTGELFF. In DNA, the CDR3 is TGCGCCAGCAGCTCATTGAACACCGGGGAGCTGTTTTTT.